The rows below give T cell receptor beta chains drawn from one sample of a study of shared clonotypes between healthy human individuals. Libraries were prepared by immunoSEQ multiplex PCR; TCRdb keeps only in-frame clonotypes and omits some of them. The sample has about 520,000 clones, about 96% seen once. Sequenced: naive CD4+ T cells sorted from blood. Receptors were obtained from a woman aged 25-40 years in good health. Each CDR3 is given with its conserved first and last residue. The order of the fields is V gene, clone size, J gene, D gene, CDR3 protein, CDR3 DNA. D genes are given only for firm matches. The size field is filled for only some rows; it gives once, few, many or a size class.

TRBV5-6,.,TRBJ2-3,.,CASSAAGTPDTQYF,TGTGCCAGCAGCGCAGCGGGGACACCAGATACGCAGTATTTT
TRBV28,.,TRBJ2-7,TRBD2,CASSPGTTYEQYF,TGTGCCAGCAGTCCCGGGACTACCTACGAGCAGTACTTC
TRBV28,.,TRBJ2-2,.,CASSFEGPNTGELFF,TGTGCCAGCAGTTTCGAGGGTCCGAACACCGGGGAGCTGTTTTTT
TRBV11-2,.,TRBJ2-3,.,CASSPWADTQYF,TGTGCCAGCAGCCCCTGGGCAGATACGCAGTATTTT
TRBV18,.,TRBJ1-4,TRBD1,CASSPIGTGVNEKLFF,TGTGCCAGCTCACCTATCGGGACAGGGGTTAATGAAAAACTGTTTTTT
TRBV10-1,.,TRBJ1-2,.,CASSAQGFNYGYTF,TGCGCCAGCAGTGCGCAGGGTTTTAACTATGGCTACACCTTC
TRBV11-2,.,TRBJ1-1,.,CASSPRNTEAFF,TGTGCCAGCAGCCCCAGGAACACTGAAGCTTTCTTT
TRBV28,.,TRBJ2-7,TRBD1,CASSYLGQAFYEQYF,TGTGCCAGCAGTTACCTCGGACAGGCCTTCTACGAGCAGTACTTC
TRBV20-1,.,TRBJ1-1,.,CSARTRGPAFF,TGCAGTGCCAGGACCCGCGGTCCGGCTTTCTTT
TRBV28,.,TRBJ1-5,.,CASSLVHVGNQPQHF,TGTGCCAGCAGTTTAGTTCATGTGGGCAATCAGCCCCAGCATTTT
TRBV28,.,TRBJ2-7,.,CASSFTGNSYEQYF,TGTGCCAGCAGTTTCACAGGCAATTCCTACGAGCAGTACTTC
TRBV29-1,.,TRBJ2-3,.,CSVPWPTDTQYF,TGCAGCGTCCCCTGGCCCACAGATACGCAGTATTTT
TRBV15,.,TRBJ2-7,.,CATSRGKGAHEQYF,TGTGCCACCAGCAGAGGAAAAGGAGCACACGAGCAGTACTTC
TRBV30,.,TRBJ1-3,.,CAWGVEGTGNTIYF,TGTGCCTGGGGGGTAGAAGGGACCGGAAACACCATATATTTT
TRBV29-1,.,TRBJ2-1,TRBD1,CSVEDLQGAYNEQFF,TGCAGCGTTGAAGATTTACAGGGGGCCTACAATGAGCAGTTCTTC
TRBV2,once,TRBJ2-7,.,CASSEFRSGNLDEQYF,TGTGCCAGCAGTGAATTTCGATCCGGGAATCTGGACGAGCAGTACTTC
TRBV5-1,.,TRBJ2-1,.,CASSLAVSSSYNEQFF,TGCGCCAGCAGCTTGGCGGTCTCAAGCTCCTACAATGAGCAGTTCTTC
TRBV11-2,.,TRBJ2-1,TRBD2,CASSLQLAGGNEQFF,TGTGCCAGCAGCTTACAGCTAGCGGGAGGCAATGAGCAGTTCTTC
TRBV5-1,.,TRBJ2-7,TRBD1,CASSLWGQEDEQYF,TGCGCCAGCAGCTTGTGGGGACAGGAGGACGAGCAGTACTTC
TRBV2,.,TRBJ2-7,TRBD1,CASSDGTGVGEQYF,TGTGCCAGCAGTGACGGGACAGGGGTGGGTGAGCAGTACTTC
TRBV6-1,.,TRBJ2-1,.,CASKIGDFRNEQFF,TGTGCCAGCAAGATAGGGGACTTTAGGAATGAGCAGTTCTTC
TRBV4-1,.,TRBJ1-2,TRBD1,CASSQDEAWDSYGYTF,TGCGCCAGCAGCCAAGATGAAGCCTGGGACAGCTATGGCTACACCTTC
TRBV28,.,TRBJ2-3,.,CASSLQGSRVTQYF,TGTGCCAGCAGTTTACAGGGTTCGCGTGTTACGCAGTATTTT
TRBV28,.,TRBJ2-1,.,CASTPRRGTGEQFF,TGTGCCAGCACCCCCCGGCGGGGAACGGGTGAGCAGTTCTTC
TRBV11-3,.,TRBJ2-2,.,CASSLTHPNTGELFF,TGTGCCAGCAGCTTAACCCATCCGAACACCGGGGAGCTGTTTTTT
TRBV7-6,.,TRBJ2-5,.,CASSSQETQYF,TGTGCCAGCAGCTCTCAAGAGACCCAGTACTTC
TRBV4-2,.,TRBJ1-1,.,CASSHRKSPGPEAFF,TGTGCCAGCAGCCATAGGAAAAGCCCAGGCCCTGAAGCTTTCTTT
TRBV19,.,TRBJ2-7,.,CASSIARGSDYEQYF,TGTGCCAGTAGTATCGCCAGGGGATCTGACTACGAGCAGTACTTC
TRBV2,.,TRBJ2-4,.,CASSEWFGGKLAKNIQYF,TGTGCCAGCAGTGAATGGTTCGGCGGAAAACTAGCCAAAAACATTCAGTACTTC
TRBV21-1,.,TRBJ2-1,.,CASSKGTGDNEQFF,TGTGCCAGCAGCAAAGGGACAGGGGACAATGAGCAGTTCTTC
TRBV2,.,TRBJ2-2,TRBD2,CASSESSGRATGELFF,TGTGCCAGCAGTGAATCCAGCGGGAGGGCCACCGGGGAGCTGTTTTTT
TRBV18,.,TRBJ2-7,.,CASLRQSTGGEQYF,TGTGCCAGCCTGCGACAGTCCACCGGCGGGGAGCAGTACTTC
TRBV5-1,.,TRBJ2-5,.,CASSLEAGEETQYF,TGCGCCAGCAGCTTGGAAGCAGGAGAAGAGACCCAGTACTTC
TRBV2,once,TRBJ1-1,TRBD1,CASNLRQGTEAFF,TGTGCCAGCAACTTGAGACAGGGCACTGAAGCTTTCTTT
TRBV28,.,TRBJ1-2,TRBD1,CASSILQGAFGYTF,TGTGCCAGCAGTATATTACAGGGGGCATTTGGCTACACCTTC
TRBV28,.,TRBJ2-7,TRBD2,CASSSVKRGSYEQYF,TGTGCCAGCAGCAGTGTGAAGCGGGGCTCCTACGAGCAGTACTTC
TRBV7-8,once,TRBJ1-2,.,CASSPGGYGYTF,TGTGCCAGCAGCCCCGGGGGCTATGGCTACACCTTC
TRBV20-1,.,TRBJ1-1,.,CSAYRNTEAFF,TGCAGTGCGTACAGGAACACTGAAGCTTTCTTT
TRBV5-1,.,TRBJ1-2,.,CASSLVGSEGGYTF,TGCGCCAGCAGCTTGGTGGGCAGCGAAGGAGGCTACACCTTC
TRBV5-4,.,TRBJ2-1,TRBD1,CASSWDREANEQFF,TGTGCCAGCAGCTGGGACAGGGAGGCCAATGAGCAGTTCTTC
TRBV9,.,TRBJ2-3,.,CASSVTSSTTDTQYF,TGTGCCAGCAGCGTTACTAGCAGCACCACAGATACGCAGTATTTT
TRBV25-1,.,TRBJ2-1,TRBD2,CASSDIAGNYNEQFF,TGTGCCAGCAGTGATATAGCGGGGAATTACAATGAGCAGTTCTTC
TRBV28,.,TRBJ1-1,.,CASSLEVSLSGKAFF,TGTGCCAGCAGTTTAGAAGTAAGCTTAAGTGGTAAAGCTTTCTTT
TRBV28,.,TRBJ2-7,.,CASRPPGPNSYEQYF,TGTGCCAGCAGACCTCCGGGACCGAACTCCTACGAGCAGTACTTC
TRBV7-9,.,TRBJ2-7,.,CASSLAQGGEQYF,TGTGCCAGCAGCTTAGCCCAGGGCGGCGAGCAGTACTTC
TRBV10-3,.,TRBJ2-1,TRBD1,CAISESGTGEGEQFF,TGTGCCATCAGTGAGTCAGGGACAGGGGAAGGTGAGCAGTTCTTC
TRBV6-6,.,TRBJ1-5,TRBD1,CASSYGTDTGQPQHF,TGTGCCAGCAGTTATGGGACAGATACGGGTCAGCCCCAGCATTTT
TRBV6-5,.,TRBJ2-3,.,CASSRDFIGTDTQYF,TGTGCCAGCAGCCGCGACTTCATTGGCACAGATACGCAGTATTTT
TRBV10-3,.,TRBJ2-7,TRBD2,CAISERTSGSGYEQYF,TGTGCCATCAGTGAGAGGACTAGCGGGAGTGGGTACGAGCAGTACTTC
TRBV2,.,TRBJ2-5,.,CASSGGARGRETQYF,TGTGCCTCCTCTGGGGGGGCCAGGGGGCGAGAGACCCAGTACTTC
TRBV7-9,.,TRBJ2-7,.,CASSQSGRYEQYF,TGTGCCAGCAGCCAAAGCGGGCGTTACGAGCAGTACTTC